This T cell receptor beta chain was identified in a study of human T cells and chemical hapten exposure (dated by TCRdb to 2020 to 2022). With respect to the entire study: For sensitization, 2% DPC in acetone was applied to a roughly 2 cm by roughly 2 cm area of upper inner arm skin. Patients additionally received weekly therapeutic DPC doses to the scalp throughout the roughly 24-week study period. Patch testing on the upper back used Finn chambers containing 0.01% DPC, with scoring done after 6 days according to International Contact Dermatitis Research Group standards. The patient cohort, mostly female, included alopecia areata with under or over 50% scalp involvement, alopecia totalis and alopecia universalis. Libraries were pooled for sequencing, and per-sample TCR yields varied mainly because of small differences in library volumes within the pool. This study followed changes in the peripheral blood TCR repertoire in vivo during primary and secondary sensitization of alopecia patients to the hapten diphenylcyclopropenone (DPC). Patient blood was sampled pre-sensitization (week 0) and at 2, 6 and about 24 weeks after DPC sensitization. Blood for TCR sequencing was provided by twenty-nine alopecia patients at one to four time points (pre-sensitization, 2, 6 and 24 weeks).

This specimen's time point label, per the study, means: pre-sensitization, week 0. The sample's treatment or condition, from its label and the paper: therapeutic diphenylcyclopropenone sensitization with weekly scalp DPC. Blood at each patch-test visit was drawn before the patch test was applied. Eligible patients were aged 18 to 70, diagnosed with alopecia, deemed suitable for DPC therapy, and excluded if pregnant. Total RNA was isolated from unfractionated whole blood collected in Tempus Blood RNA tubes. The library was generated by RACE. These reads were obtained on a NextSeq 500. During library preparation, unique molecular identifiers were attached to individual cDNA molecules so that TCRs could be counted quantitatively and reproducibly. Each blood RNA sample was used to sequence both TCR alpha and TCR beta chains. The published analysis was carried out like this. A median of roughly 100,000 TCRs per sample was observed, with a range of about 23,224 to 700,000. The Decombinator software suite was used to annotate the V, J and CDR3 of the TCR reads. To make PS versus PT1 abundance plots, every sample was subsampled to the same number of TCRs (28,000). TCRs were defined as expanded if absent before sensitization and observed at least eight times at the 2-week time point. TCRdb reprocessing: public reads trimmed at Q25 with fastp, clones called with MiXCR, in-frame beta chains kept. Each entry merges the rows of one CDR3 protein and shows their most common DNA and genes. The V and J calls follow TCRdb's processing rather than the paper's. Within this sample are around 57,000 distinct CDR3 sequences, with about 11% of them counted one time only. About 4% of the sample comes from the top ten.

Overall study results and their limits: The number of TCRs above 1 in 1000 frequency did not change with DPC sensitization; there was no evidence of global repertoire structure alterations. Alopecia, a presumed autoimmune disease, was present in all patients, so the immune response of the patients might differ from that of healthy individuals. Expanded TCRs formed significantly more large CDR3 similarity clusters than pre-sensitization or healthy control sets, consistent with antigen-driven responses. Patch test score correlated positively with the number of PT1 expanded TCRs, reaching significance at thresholds 8, 16 and 32 but not at 4. After repeated subsampling, changes were observed in the strength of the expansion versus patch-test correlation and in the threshold at which the correlation became significant.

The sample holds many counts of this clonotype. Its antigen is not yet known. No per-base quality is available; no much larger clone lies one base away. The sequencing here drew on whole blood, taken in connection with sensitization to the hapten diphenylcyclopropenone (DPC). This clonotype was obtained from a woman aged 40 to 49 with alopecia areata. Some clones in this sample may be carry-over from other donors' samples.

The CDR3 reads as follows: CASSSTRGDYGYTF. The DNA sequence follows: TGTGCCAGCAGCTCTACCAGGGGCGACTATGGCTACACCTTC. This chain is built from TRBV7-9 and TRBJ1-2; TRBD1 is perhaps the D gene, given 6 matching bases. The CDR3, cysteine through phenylalanine, is 14 amino acids long. The entry retains the CDR3 DNA only, 42 bases that are in frame from base 1. V gives up 4 bases and J gives up 3 bases, and the segment between their germline ends measures 12 bases. According to the germline V gene (reference sequence), CDR1 reads SEHNR and CDR2 reads FQNEAQ.